This T cell receptor beta chain was captured in a study of early T cells in non-severe SARS-CoV-2 infection. Study-level background: RNA in bulk from unsorted whole blood was sequenced, and chains were unpaired. Overall study results and limits: Matching against VDJdb likely underestimated virus-specific expansions, favoring anti-spike CD8.

This clonotype was detected only a few times. Its antigen remains unidentified. Separate cDNA molecules each had unique molecular identifiers attached to them. TCRdb re-derived calls from the 5' RACE reads in MiXCR, one entry per CDR3 protein. Of approximately 77,000 distinct CDR3 sequences in the sample, around 10% were seen once. This CDR3 region has 13 residues. Germline V CDR1 and CDR2: MNHEY, SVGEGT. V lost 5 bases to trimming and J lost 6 bases, with 14 bases between them. This clonotype was sampled from an adult who was a healthcare worker with PCR-confirmed SARS-CoV-2 infection or an uninfected control (not recorded which). The donor label of this sample is uncertain. The V gene is TRBV6-2 or TRBV6-3, the J gene TRBJ2-7; D might be TRBD2 (5 bases). Sequences were derived from whole blood, sampled at baseline. The CDR3 loop reads CASSVGKAGEQYF. For the CDR3, the DNA is TGTGCCAGCAGTGTCGGGAAGGCCGGCGAGCAGTACTTC.